Listed below are T cell receptor beta chains from one sample, sequenced in a study of PD-1 blockade in classical Hodgkin lymphoma. Assay used: immunoSEQ multiplex PCR; TCRdb lists only in-frame clones, some missing. Of roughly 45,000 clones in the sample, about 65% are singletons; the top ten hold approximately 3%. Sequencing was performed on peripheral blood mononuclear cells (PBMCs), taken before the second cycle of nivolumab. These receptors came from a human donor with classical Hodgkin lymphoma. Each CDR3 is given with its conserved first and last residue. Each record gives: clone size, V gene, D gene, J gene, CDR3 protein, CDR3 DNA. A D gene is named only where the DNA matches it firmly. Rows may omit the clone size; those that give it use once, few, many or a size class.

few	TRBV5-1	TRBD1	TRBJ2-5	CASSLDRTGKSQYF	TGCGCCAGCAGCTTGGACCGGACAGGGAAGTCCCAGTACTTC
.	TRBV4-1	.	TRBJ1-1	CASSQISVNTEAFF	TGCGCCAGCAGCCAAATCTCGGTGAACACTGAAGCTTTCTTT
.	TRBV27	.	TRBJ1-5	CASSFTNLLGTPTQPQHF	TGTGCCAGCAGTTTTACGAATCTTCTTGGGACTCCCACCCAGCCCCAGCATTTT
.	TRBV5-1	.	TRBJ2-2	CASSYQDLGELFF	TGCGCCAGCAGCTACCAGGACCTAGGGGAGCTGTTTTTT
.	TRBV6-1	TRBD2	TRBJ2-1	CASSPSGWNNEQFF	TGTGCCAGCAGTCCTAGCGGGTGGAACAATGAGCAGTTCTTC
.	TRBV2	.	TRBJ1-1	CASILEAQNTEAFF	.
.	TRBV9	.	TRBJ2-2	CASSPFLDTGELFF	TGTGCCAGCAGCCCCTTCCTAGACACCGGGGAGCTGTTTTTT
many	TRBV4-3	.	TRBJ1-2	CASSQESGSRNYGYTF	TGCGCCAGCAGCCAAGAGTCAGGGTCCCGAAACTATGGCTACACCTTC
.	TRBV7-9	.	TRBJ1-4	CASSYVDMGEKLFF	TGTGCCAGCAGCTACGTGGACATGGGTGAAAAACTGTTTTTT
.	TRBV29-1	TRBD1	TRBJ2-2	CSVWTRTGLTGELFF	TGCAGCGTTTGGACCAGGACAGGGCTCACCGGGGAGCTGTTTTTT
medium-sized	TRBV4-1	.	TRBJ1-5	CASSQEGADQPQHF	TGCGCCAGCAGCCAAGAGGGGGCCGATCAGCCCCAGCATTTT
.	TRBV9	TRBD1	TRBJ2-1	CASSAGQDLYNEQFF	TGTGCCAGCAGCGCCGGACAGGACCTGTACAATGAGCAGTTCTTC
.	TRBV2	.	TRBJ1-1	CASRYDGAFF	TGTGCCAGCAGGTATGATGGAGCTTTCTTT
few	TRBV29-1	.	TRBJ1-1	CSVGRGPLNTEAFF	TGCAGCGTTGGGCGAGGGCCCCTGAACACTGAAGCTTTCTTT
few	TRBV30	.	TRBJ1-2	CAWSDRRLYGYTF	TGTGCCTGGAGTGACAGACGACTCTATGGCTACACCTTC
.	TRBV9	TRBD2	TRBJ2-1	CASSDGGEGPYEQFF	TGTGCCAGCAGCGACGGGGGGGAGGGCCCCTATGAGCAGTTCTTC
.	TRBV7-9	.	TRBJ1-4	CASSLGQGTNEKLFF	TGTGCCAGCAGCTTAGGCCAGGGTACCAATGAAAAACTGTTTTTT
.	TRBV25-1	.	TRBJ2-3	CASSSGAYTDTQYF	TGTGCCAGCAGTTCCGGGGCCTACACAGATACGCAGTATTTT
.	TRBV2	.	TRBJ2-1	CASSEGRGRSGNEQFF	TGTGCCAGCAGTGAAGGAAGGGGAAGATCCGGCAATGAGCAGTTCTTC
once	TRBV19	.	TRBJ2-6	CASSIEEVPGLSGANVLTF	TGTGCCAGTAGTATAGAGGAGGTCCCCGGGCTCTCTGGGGCCAACGTCCTGACTTTC
few	TRBV27	.	TRBJ2-7	CASTVRANSYEQYF	TGTGCCAGCACGGTGAGGGCGAACTCCTACGAGCAGTACTTC
.	TRBV9	TRBD1	TRBJ2-2	CASSPRDRGQYTGELFF	TGTGCCAGCAGCCCCCGAGACAGGGGGCAATACACCGGGGAGCTGTTTTTT
.	TRBV6-5	TRBD1	TRBJ1-1	CASSYSTGGGNEAFF	TGTGCCAGCAGTTACTCGACAGGGGGCGGGAATGAAGCTTTCTTT
.	TRBV7-9	.	TRBJ1-4	CASSLLNEKLFF	TGTGCCAGCAGCTTACTCAATGAAAAACTGTTTTTT
few	TRBV9	.	TRBJ2-3	CARIQESSTDTQYF	TGTGCCAGAATCCAGGAATCTAGCACAGATACGCAGTATTTT
once	TRBV5-1	TRBD1	TRBJ2-4	CASSPPTGGNIQYF	TGCGCCAGCAGCCCCCCGACAGGGGGTAACATTCAGTACTTC
.	TRBV7-9	.	TRBJ2-3	CASSLAGYDGGNTQYF	TGTGCCAGCAGCTTAGCGGGGTATGACGGGGGAAATACGCAGTATTTT
.	TRBV9	TRBD2	TRBJ2-1	CASSPSPGLAGNEQFF	TGTGCCAGCAGCCCGAGCCCTGGGCTAGCGGGGAATGAGCAGTTCTTC
.	TRBV20-1	.	TRBJ1-2	CSASKGPTF	TGCAGTGCTAGCAAGGGTCCGACCTTC
.	TRBV29-1	.	TRBJ2-3	CSVDSVQGTLYPDTQYF	TGCAGCGTTGATTCGGTCCAGGGGACTCTCTACCCAGATACGCAGTATTTT
few	TRBV29-1	TRBD1	TRBJ2-1	CSDLTGYNEQFF	TGCAGCGACCTGACAGGGTACAATGAGCAGTTCTTC
.	TRBV9	.	TRBJ2-3	CASTPQRATDTQYF	TGTGCCAGCACCCCGCAGAGGGCCACAGATACGCAGTATTTT
.	TRBV25-1	.	TRBJ1-2	CASSERGPARSYGYTF	TGTGCCAGCAGTGAACGGGGGCCAGCACGCTCCTATGGCTACACCTTC
.	TRBV11-3	.	TRBJ2-7	CASSWEKGPGPYEQYF	TGTGCCAGCAGCTGGGAAAAAGGACCAGGGCCCTACGAGCAGTACTTC
.	TRBV2	.	TRBJ2-7	CASARLGEGEQYF	TGTGCCAGCGCCCGACTAGGAGAAGGAGAGCAGTACTTC
.	TRBV9	TRBD2	TRBJ2-1	CASSGPGLAGGRSYNEQFF	TGTGCCAGCAGCGGACCGGGACTAGCGGGAGGGCGTAGTTACAATGAGCAGTTCTTC